These 27 T cell receptor beta chains came from one sample sequenced in a study of cytomegalovirus exposure and HLA in healthy donors. The PCR had 60 Vbeta and 13 Jbeta primers. Assay used: immunoSEQ multiplex PCR; TCRdb lists only in-frame clones, some missing. The table records 150,000 to 250,000 clones, 60% to 85% of them present only once. The sample was PBMCs. These receptors originate from a girl aged 5-17 years in good health and CMV-seropositive.

This clone was observed a single time. V gene TRBV5-1 combines with J gene TRBJ2-3, with D possibly matching TRBD1 (5 bases). The CDR3 covers 15 residues. From germline, CDR1 is SGHRS and CDR2 YFSETQ. Between the trimmed V and J ends, which lost 7 bases and 0 bases, there was a span of 15 bases. CDR3 in amino acids: CASGLTGISTDTQYF. The CDR3 bases are TGCGCCAGCGGCCTCACAGGTATCAGCACAGATACGCAGTATTTT. The full variable domain, its missing parts supplied by reference TRBV5-1 and TRBJ2-3, is KAGVTQTPRYLIKTRGQQVTLSCSPISGHRSVSWYQQTPGQGLQFLFEYFSETQRNKGNFPGRFSGRQFSNSRSEMNVSTLELGDSALYLCASGLTGISTDTQYFGPGTRLTVL.

The chain uses TRBV6-1 and TRBJ1-1; 7 positions agree with TRBD1. This CDR3 is 16 amino acids long. Germline V lookup: CDR1 MNHNS, CDR2 SASEGT. With 4 bases clipped from V and 1 base from J, the junction kept 9 bases outside the gene matches. The CDR3 sequence: CASSGLPGQQNTEAFF. In DNA form, the CDR3 reads TGTGCCAGCAGTGGACTGCCGGGACAGCAGAACACTGAAGCTTTCTTT.

The J gene is TRBJ2-2, the V gene TRBV6-1; D uncertain. CDR1 is MNHNS, CDR2 SASEGT, per germline. The CDR3 is 14 residues long. Trimming left V 1 base short and J 1 base short, with 4 bases between. The CDR3, as DNA: TGTGCCAGCAGTGAAGACAGGAACACCGGGGAGCTGTTTTTT. It yields the protein CASSEDRNTGELFF.

In the case of this clone: A read error may account for a junction end that differs from germline. The chain joins TRBV6-1 to TRBJ1-1; 10 bases map to TRBD1. CDR1 and CDR2 (germline): MNHNS, SASEGT. The CDR3 covers 16 residues. This CDR3 is CASSQATGGLPTEAFF. For the CDR3, the DNA is TGTGCCAGCAGTCAAGCGACAGGGGGCCTTCCCACTGAAGCTTTCTTT.

The chain employs TRBV10-3 and TRBJ2-7, with 11 bases lining up with TRBD1. The V and J ends lost 6 bases and 5 bases, in that order; junction bases with no gene match: 3. CDR1 is ENHRY and CDR2 is SYGVKD in the germline V gene. This CDR3 is built from 13 residues. As DNA, the CDR3 is TGTGCCATCAGGGGACAGGGGGGGGACGAGCAGTACTTC. Amino acids: CAIRGQGGDEQYF.

The chain joins TRBV9 to TRBJ2-5; 7 bases line up with TRBD2. Trimming took 2 bases from V and 1 from J; bases not matched to a gene: 2. Per germline, CDR1 SGDLS and CDR2 YYNGEE. CDR3 length: 14 residues. DNA of the CDR3: TGTGCCAGCAGCGTGGGGGGGACCCAAGAGACCCAGTACTTC. This codes for CASSVGGTQETQYF.

J is TRBJ2-2 and V is TRBV6-4; D is possibly TRBD1 (7 bases). Trimming pared 5 bases from V and 0 bases from J, leaving 13 bases between. The CDR3 extends over 16 amino acids. CDR1 and CDR2 (germline): MRHNA, SNTAGT. The CDR3 nucleotides are TGTGCCAGCAGTATGGAGGGGGCGACGAACACCGGGGAGCTGTTTTTT. Residues: CASSMEGATNTGELFF.

The V gene is TRBV19, the J gene TRBJ1-6; 7 bases are shared with TRBD1. Germline lookup yields CDR1 LNHDA and CDR2 SQIVND (reference sequence). Trimming removed 1 base from V and 9 bases from J; junction bases left unmatched: 9. This CDR3 spans 16 amino acids. The CDR3 region has the DNA TGTGCCAGTAGTATAGGGTGGGACAGAGTGGCTTCACCCCTCCACTTT. Protein: CASSIGWDRVASPLHF.

The chain is built from TRBV7-9 and TRBJ2-1; 11 bases align to TRBD2. Germline loops: CDR1 SEHNR, CDR2 FQNEAQ (reference sequence). Losses at the gene ends were 5 bases for V and 4 bases for J; bases not matched to a gene: 4. The CDR3 contains 15 residues. The CDR3 coding sequence is TGTGCCAGCAGCCTTAGCGGGGGGGCATACAATGAGCAGTTCTTC. Translation: CASSLSGGAYNEQFF.

The chain employs TRBV5-6 and TRBJ2-3, with TRBD1 matching 8 bases. The CDR3 contains 15 residues. V shed 4 bases and J 1 base; nucleotides not matched to a gene: 5. Germline loops: CDR1 SGHDT, CDR2 YYEEEE. The CDR3 DNA reads TGTGCCAGCAGCCCCGGACAGGGACGCACAGATACGCAGTATTTT. It yields the protein CASSPGQGRTDTQYF.

The chain joins TRBV4-3 to TRBJ2-7; D not resolved. CDR3 size: 14 residues. Looked up from germline, CDR1 is LGHNA and CDR2 is YSLEER. Deletions cut 0 bases from V and 3 bases from J, with 9 bases between. The CDR3 bases are TGCGCCAGCAGCCAAGATCTAGGTGTCTACGAGCAGTACTTC. The encoded protein is CASSQDLGVYEQYF.

The chain couples TRBV19 to TRBJ2-1; D is uncertain. CDR1 and CDR2 from the germline V gene are LNHDA and SQIVND (reference sequence). V lost 5 bases and J lost 0, with 8 bases in between. This CDR3 is 14 amino acids long. CDR3 amino acids: CASSRSVSYNEQFF. The DNA for the CDR3 is TGTGCCAGTAGTCGGAGCGTCTCCTACAATGAGCAGTTCTTC. Variable domain in full (rest from reference TRBV19 and TRBJ2-1): DGGITQSPKYLFRKEGQNVTLSCEQNLNHDAMYWYRQDPGQGLRLIYYSQIVNDFQKGDIAEGYSVSREKKESFPLTVTSAQKNPTAFYLCASSRSVSYNEQFFGPGTRLTVL.

The chain carries TRBV10-1 and TRBJ2-1, with a tentative D call TRBD2 (5 bases). The CDR3 is 16 amino acids. V lost 1 base to trimming and J lost 2 bases, with 12 bases between them. CDR1 and CDR2 (germline): WNHNN, SYGVQD (reference sequence). The CDR3 nucleotides are TGCGCCAGCAGTGAGTACCGCGAAGCGGCCTACAATGAGCAGTTCTTC. As protein: CASSEYREAAYNEQFF.

With regard to this clone: The sample carries other DNA sequences with the same CDR3. CDR3 in amino acids: CASSDTQQSTYEQYF. The CDR3 nucleotides read TGTGCCAGCTCAGATACCCAACAGTCGACCTACGAGCAGTACTTC. The J gene is TRBJ2-7, the V gene TRBV18; the D is unclear. The ends were cut back, 5 bases at V and 2 bases at J, with 16 bases in the middle. The CDR3 is 15 residues long. Germline V lookup: CDR1 KGHSH, CDR2 LQKENI. The whole variable domain, filled in from reference TRBV18 and TRBJ2-7, reads NAGVMQNPRHLVRRRGQEARLRCSPMKGHSHVYWYRQLPEEGLKFMVYLQKENIIDESGMPKERFSAEFPKEGPSILRIQQVVRGDSAAYFCASSDTQQSTYEQYFGPGTRLTVT.

The chain joins TRBV5-1 to TRBJ1-5; D not resolved. Per germline, CDR1 SGHRS and CDR2 YFSETQ. The CDR3 runs to 16 residues. Trimming stripped 0 bases from V and 1 base from J, with 11 bases between. The CDR3 loop is CASSLDSPASNQPQHF. The CDR3 DNA reads TGCGCCAGCAGCTTGGACAGTCCCGCAAGCAATCAGCCCCAGCATTTT.

This chain joins TRBV27 and TRBJ2-7, with 9 bases aligning to TRBD2. The CDR3 extends over 19 amino acids. V gave up 1 base and J gave up 3 bases; unmatched junction bases: 16. Germline V lookup: CDR1 MNHEY, CDR2 SMNVEV (reference sequence). Here the CDR3 reads CASSLLGGGASPWGYEQYF. CDR3 DNA: TGTGCCAGCAGTTTATTAGGCGGGGGGGCTTCGCCTTGGGGCTACGAGCAGTACTTC.

This chain joins TRBV4-3 and TRBJ2-7; TRBD2 is a possible D gene (5 bases). V was shortened by 0 bases and J by 2 bases, with 8 bases between the two germline ends. The CDR3 totals 14 residues. Germline CDR1 and CDR2: LGHNA and YSLEER. Here the CDR3 DNA reads TGCGCCAGCAGCCAAGAAAGCGGCACCTACGAGCAGTACTTC. Its protein is CASSQESGTYEQYF.

V and J are TRBV7-6 and TRBJ1-4; D uncertain. CDR1 SGHVS and CDR2 FNYEAQ come from the germline V gene. This CDR3 contains 13 residues. V was shortened by 5 bases and J by 6 bases, with 10 bases between the two germline ends. In nucleotides, the CDR3 is TGTGCCAGCAGCCTGGGCCCGCATGAAAAACTGTTTTTT. Translated, it gives CASSLGPHEKLFF.

This clone was detected once. This chain links TRBV5-6 with TRBJ2-5; D is unresolved. With 7 bases removed from V and 3 bases from J, the gap between germline ends came to 13 bases. The germline gives CDR1 SGHDT, CDR2 YYEEEE. This CDR3 has 13 residues. CDR3 in amino acids: CASYLISEETQYF. The CDR3 nucleotides are TGTGCCAGCTACTTAATTTCCGAAGAGACCCAGTACTTC.

The V gene is TRBV10-2, the J gene TRBJ1-6, with 9 bases that match TRBD1. J lost 10 bases, V lost 8 bases, and 15 bases had no gene match. This CDR3 has 16 residues. In germline, CDR1 is WSHSY, CDR2 SAAADI. In DNA, the CDR3 is TGCGCCAGCCGATCCCCGGGACAGGGAATTGGATCACCCCTCCACTTT. This sequence encodes CASRSPGQGIGSPLHF.

This clone appeared a single time. The chain carries TRBV6-5 and TRBJ1-1; tentatively, D is TRBD1 (5 bases). The V end was cut by 6 bases, the J end by 7 bases, with 18 bases between. The CDR3 extends over 14 amino acids. In germline, CDR1 is MNHEY, CDR2 SVGAGI. CDR3: CASRRTGPDGEAFF. DNA of the CDR3: TGTGCCAGCAGGAGAACAGGACCTGACGGTGAAGCTTTCTTT.

The chain recombines TRBV10-3 with TRBJ2-5, with D possibly being TRBD1 (6 bases). This CDR3 comprises 13 residues. V gave up 2 bases and J gave up 7 bases, with 11 bases separating them. The germline gives CDR1 ENHRY, CDR2 SYGVKD. The CDR3 coding sequence is TGTGCCATCAGTGAGGAGGGGGTTAGGACCCAGTACTTC. Translating it yields CAISEEGVRTQYF.

The chain joins TRBV14 to TRBJ1-5; D unclear. V shed 1 base and J shed 7 bases, with 11 bases lying between them. Germline V lookup: CDR1 SGHDN, CDR2 FVKESK. This CDR3 contains 14 residues. The CDR3: CASSQAGSGQPQHF. The CDR3 coding sequence is TGTGCCAGCAGCCAAGCGGGAAGTGGCCAGCCCCAGCATTTT.

The V and J genes are TRBV5-5 and TRBJ2-2, with 8 bases lining up with TRBD2. Germline V gives CDR1 SGHKS, CDR2 YYEKEE (reference sequence). J gave up 6 bases and V 3 bases, and 1 base lay outside the gene matches. The CDR3 sequence is 13 residues long. The DNA for the CDR3 is TGTGCCAGCAGCTCGCGGGAGGCCGGGGAGCTGTTTTTT. It is translated as CASSSREAGELFF.

CDR3 amino acids: CASSVTSGYNEQFF. The CDR3 DNA reads as TGTGCCAGCAGCGTAACTAGCGGTTACAATGAGCAGTTCTTC. This rearrangement joins TRBV9 to TRBJ2-1; TRBD2 agrees at 8 bases. The germline V gene has CDR1 SGDLS and CDR2 YYNGEE. Trimming took 1 base from V and 4 from J; bases not matched to a gene: 1. The CDR3 is 14 residues long. The entire variable domain, with the rest obtained from reference TRBV9 and TRBJ2-1, is as follows: DSGVTQTPKHLITATGQRVTLRCSPRSGDLSVYWYQQSLDQGLQFLIQYYNGEERAKGNILERFSAQQFPDLHSELNLSSLELGDSALYFCASSVTSGYNEQFFGPGTRLTVL.

This clone came up once. V usage is TRBV9 and J usage is TRBJ2-1; no definite D call. Germline CDR1 SGDLS, CDR2 YYNGEE. CDR3 size: 15 residues. V lost 4 bases, J lost 4 bases, and 15 bases lay in between. CDR3 region: CASSRGSPEYNEQFF. Written as DNA, the CDR3 is TGTGCCAGCAGCAGAGGCAGTCCGGAATACAATGAGCAGTTCTTC. Complete variable domain (other parts from reference TRBV9 and TRBJ2-1): DSGVTQTPKHLITATGQRVTLRCSPRSGDLSVYWYQQSLDQGLQFLIQYYNGEERAKGNILERFSAQQFPDLHSELNLSSLELGDSALYFCASSRGSPEYNEQFFGPGTRLTVL.

The chain is built from TRBV7-6 and TRBJ2-5; 7 bases map to TRBD2. Trimming cost V 5 bases and J 5 bases; bases outside gene matches: 11. In germline, CDR1 is SGHVS, CDR2 FNYEAQ. CDR3 length: 15 residues. CDR3 DNA: TGTGCCAGCAGCCGATCGGGGGGTCGGCCTGAGACCCAGTACTTC. Translating gives CASSRSGGRPETQYF.